Included here is one T cell receptor (beta chain) sequence, with context. The CDR3 length is 14 residues. V was clipped by 4 bases and J by 2 bases, with 11 bases between them. The V gene's germline CDR1 is SNHLY and CDR2 FYNNEI. This sample is drawn from a study of T cell changes during pregnancy in multiple sclerosis. The data were produced by immunoSEQ multiplex PCR, yet TCRdb's version contains in-frame clones alone and is incomplete. The sample lists under 150,000 clones, 90% to 96% seen once, with about 0.45% in the top ten. J is TRBJ1-1 and V is TRBV2, with D possibly being TRBD1 (6 bases). This receptor was obtained from a female donor with multiple sclerosis, enrolled in a pregnancy study. The sequences come from peripheral blood, collected after pregnancy. The CDR3 DNA reads TGTGCCAGCAGTGTCAGGGGCCTAAACACTGAAGCTTTCTTT. It specifies CASSVRGLNTEAFF.